This entry lists 2 T cell receptor beta chains sequenced from one sample in a study of shared clonotypes between healthy human individuals. Assay used: immunoSEQ multiplex PCR; TCRdb lists only in-frame clones, some missing. The repertoire includes some 1.5 million clones, roughly 96% of them detected once, and approximately 1.1% sits in the top ten. Specimen: naive CD4+ T cells sorted from blood. The subset denotes: CD45RA+ positively selected. The receptors were sampled from a man aged 30-40 years in good health.

This clone was recorded only once. The rearrangement joins TRBV4-1 to TRBJ2-7, with TRBD1 identical over 10 bases. The CDR3 has 16 residues. After removal of 4 bases from V and 5 bases from J, the junction contained 11 bases not matched to a gene. Germline V CDR1 and CDR2: MGHRA, YSYEKL. For the CDR3, the DNA is TGCGCCAGCAGCCCGTCCGATAGGACAGGGGGGGACGAGCAGTACTTC. Protein: CASSPSDRTGGDEQYF.

The rearrangement links TRBV7-8 to TRBJ2-7; D is tentatively TRBD1 or TRBD2 (6 bases each). CDR1 SGHVS and CDR2 FQNEAQ come from the germline V gene. V lost 1 base and J lost 2, with 15 bases in between. The CDR3 runs to 16 residues. CDR3 sequence: CASSLGAGGPAYEQYF. In DNA form, the CDR3 reads TGTGCCAGCAGCTTAGGGGCTGGGGGGCCGGCCTACGAGCAGTACTTC.